This passage covers 24 T cell receptor beta chains from one sample sequenced in a study of CD8 T cells in Susac syndrome. Random hexamers were used to reverse transcribe an amount of 0.5 to 1 ug RNA. TCRdb passed the immunoSEQ multiplex PCR reads through MiXCR, listing each CDR3 protein once. The repertoire holds over 100,000 distinct CDR3 sequences, with roughly 95% as singletons. Sequenced input: CD4+ T cells from PBMCs. Source of these receptors: a human donor with Susac syndrome.

The V gene is TRBV29-1, the J gene TRBJ2-3; a possible D gene is TRBD2 (6 bases). In germline, CDR1 is SQVTM, CDR2 ANQGSEA. The length of the CDR3 is 15 residues. The germline V and J ends were trimmed by 6 bases and 0 bases, with 16 bases remaining between them. The CDR3: CSVGGTGTSTDTQYF. CDR3 DNA sequence: TGCAGCGTGGGGGGAACAGGAACTAGCACAGATACGCAGTATTTT.

This clonotype was counted only a few times. The V gene is TRBV14, the J gene TRBJ2-6, with D unclear. Trimming cost V 7 bases and J 0 bases, with 4 bases left between them. This CDR3 region has 13 residues. Per the germline V gene, CDR1 is SGHDN and CDR2 is FVKESK. The CDR3 bases are TGTGCCAGCACCCGCTCTGGGGCCAACGTCCTGACTTTC. It translates to CASTRSGANVLTF.

Worth noting for this clonotype: Germline is not matched at one junction end, which may reflect a read error. This chain links TRBV12-3 or TRBV12-4 with TRBJ2-4; 10 nucleotides match TRBD2. This CDR3 is built from 15 residues. The DNA for the CDR3 is TGTGCCAGCAGTTTTCTAGCGGGAGCCCAAAACATTCAGTACTTC. Protein product: CASSFLAGAQNIQYF.

The CDR3 loop is CASSVGVGETQYF. CDR3 in DNA: TGTGCCAGCAGCGTAGGAGTCGGGGAGACCCAGTACTTC. V gene TRBV9 combines with J gene TRBJ2-5; D remains ambiguous. V was clipped by 0 bases and J by 5 bases, with 8 bases between them. Germline assignment: CDR1 SGDLS and CDR2 YYNGEE. The CDR3 extends over 13 amino acids.

The genes are TRBV29-1 and TRBJ2-7; 7 bases agree with TRBD1. Germline V gives CDR1 SQVTM, CDR2 ANQGSEA. V lost 6 bases and J lost 0; bases outside the gene matches: 11. The CDR3 consists of 15 residues. The CDR3 here is CSVRGTGASSYEQYF. The DNA of the CDR3 is TGCAGCGTCAGAGGTACAGGGGCGAGCTCCTACGAGCAGTACTTC.

This clonotype has just one count. The rearrangement uses TRBV4-1 and TRBJ1-2; D may be TRBD1 (6 bases). The CDR3 consists of 15 residues. Germline V lookup: CDR1 MGHRA, CDR2 YSYEKL. Trimming stripped 5 bases from V and 4 bases from J, with 17 bases between. In DNA, the CDR3 is TGCGCCAGCAGCATCTCTGGGGGGCTTCGCTATGGCTACACCTTC. Protein product: CASSISGGLRYGYTF.

The rearrangement uses TRBV2 and TRBJ1-2; D is possibly TRBD1 (5 bases). This CDR3 has 13 amino acids. The germline CDR1 and CDR2 sequences are SNHLY and FYNNEI. V was clipped by 6 bases and J by 0 bases, with 8 bases between them. CDR3 sequence (DNA): TGTGCCAGCAGGGGGGATCCTAACTATGGCTACACCTTC. Translating gives CASRGDPNYGYTF.

The gene calls are TRBV12-3 or TRBV12-4 and TRBJ2-2; 9 positions agree with TRBD1. The length of the CDR3 is 15 residues. V gave up 5 bases and J gave up 4 bases; unmatched junction bases: 5. CDR3 residues: CASSPSGQGTGELFF. The CDR3, as DNA: TGTGCCAGCAGTCCCTCGGGACAGGGCACCGGGGAGCTGTTTTTT.

Written as DNA, the CDR3 is TGTGCCAGTAGTACCGGGACTAGCGTCCGTGAGCAGTTCTTC. The encoded protein is CASSTGTSVREQFF. The chain carries TRBV19 and TRBJ2-1; 10 nucleotides match TRBD2. J lost 9 bases, V lost 4 bases, and 6 bases had no gene match. This CDR3 is 14 amino acids long. CDR1 LNHDA and CDR2 SQIVND come from the germline V gene (reference sequence).

The V call is TRBV12-3 or TRBV12-4, the J call TRBJ2-1, with TRBD2 matching over 8 bases. The CDR3 contains 13 residues. J was trimmed by 12 bases and V by 3 bases; bases with no gene match: 7. The CDR3 sequence is CASSFRGGDMQFF. The DNA for the CDR3 is TGTGCCAGCAGTTTTCGGGGGGGGGATATGCAGTTCTTC.

The V call is TRBV20-1, the J call TRBJ2-3, with D perhaps given as TRBD1 or TRBD2 (5 bases each). The CDR3 has 13 amino acids. V dropped 6 bases and J dropped 0 bases, with 10 bases sitting between them. Per the germline V gene, CDR1 is DFQATT and CDR2 is SNEGSKA (reference sequence). The CDR3: CSAPGRSTDTQYF. The DNA of the CDR3 is TGCAGTGCCCCGGGACGTAGCACAGATACGCAGTATTTT.

This chain connects TRBV7-3 to TRBJ2-5; either TRBD1 or TRBD2 may fit D (5 bases each). V dropped 5 bases and J dropped 5 bases, with 18 bases sitting between them. This CDR3 comprises 15 residues. The germline V gene encodes CDR1 SGHTA and CDR2 FQGTGA. The CDR3 loop is CASSPDSTWGETQYF. CDR3 DNA sequence: TGTGCCAGCAGCCCCGATTCCACCTGGGGGGAGACCCAGTACTTC.

The chain is built from TRBV5-1 and TRBJ2-7; 7 bases match TRBD1. The V gene end was trimmed by 6 bases and the J gene end by 2 bases; junction bases not matched to a gene: 11. Germline-derived CDR1 and CDR2 are SGHRS and YFSETQ. CDR3 length equals 15 residues. The CDR3 nucleotides read TGCGCCAGCACCATTTTAGGGACAGAGACCTACGAGCAGTACTTC. It translates to CASTILGTETYEQYF. Based on the CDR3 plus reference TRBV5-1 and TRBJ2-7, the full variable domain is KAGVTQTPRYLIKTRGQQVTLSCSPISGHRSVSWYQQTPGQGLQFLFEYFSETQRNKGNFPGRFSGRQFSNSRSEMNVSTLELGDSALYLCASTILGTETYEQYFGPGTRLTVT.

The gene calls are TRBV12-3 or TRBV12-4 and TRBJ2-7; 9 nucleotides agree with TRBD1. The V and J ends lost 6 bases and 1 base, in that order; junction bases with no gene match: 4. The CDR3 contains 14 residues. DNA for the CDR3: TGTGCCAGCAGGGGGACAGGGACGTCCTACGAGCAGTACTTC. It specifies CASRGTGTSYEQYF.

The rearrangement uses TRBV6-5 and TRBJ2-5; D gene uncertain. This CDR3 comprises 13 residues. CDR1 is MNHEY, CDR2 SVGAGI, per germline. V shed 6 bases and J shed 5 bases, with 13 bases lying between them. In DNA, the CDR3 is TGTGCCAGCAGCTATGATGAGAAGGAGACCCAGTACTTC. It yields the protein CASSYDEKETQYF.

The chain employs TRBV5-6 and TRBJ1-1, with TRBD1 matching over 9 bases. Germline CDR1 SGHDT, CDR2 YYEEEE. V lost 4 bases and J lost 4; bases outside the gene matches: 5. The CDR3 has 14 residues. The CDR3 loop is CASSVDRGATEAFF. DNA for the CDR3: TGTGCCAGCAGCGTGGACAGGGGAGCCACTGAAGCTTTCTTT.

The rearrangement uses TRBV4-2 and TRBJ2-5, with 8 bases that match TRBD2. CDR3 length: 16 amino acids. The germline CDR1 and CDR2 sequences are LGHNA and YNFKEQ. V lost 0 bases and J lost 5; bases outside the gene matches: 8. CDR3 loop: CASSQDPSGRGETQYF. In nucleotides, the CDR3 is TGTGCCAGCAGCCAAGACCCCAGCGGGAGAGGGGAGACCCAGTACTTC.

V gene TRBV27 combines with J gene TRBJ1-2; D is unclear. Germline V gene sequence: CDR1 MNHEY, CDR2 SMNVEV (reference sequence). V lost 1 base and J 4 bases, leaving 4 bases between the germline ends. The CDR3 contains 12 residues. In DNA, the CDR3 is TGTGCCAGCAGTTTATACGGCTATGGCTACACCTTC. Its protein is CASSLYGYGYTF.

This clonotype was counted a few times. The chain recombines TRBV4-1 with TRBJ1-5; the match to TRBD1 covers 7 bases. The CDR3 has 14 amino acids. Germline CDR1 and CDR2: MGHRA and YSYEKL. V lost 1 base to trimming and J lost 6 bases; unmatched junction nucleotides: 3. CDR3 region: CASSQGQGSQPQHF. CDR3 bases: TGCGCCAGCAGCCAAGGACAGGGTAGTCAGCCCCAGCATTTT.

The V and J genes are TRBV29-1 and TRBJ2-2; perhaps TRBD1 as D (6 bases). V was clipped by 5 bases and J by 0 bases, with 13 bases between them. Germline CDR1 reads SQVTM; CDR2 reads ANQGSEA. The CDR3 has 15 amino acids. The CDR3 region has the DNA TGCAGCGTTAAAGGACGGACAGCGAACACCGGGGAGCTGTTTTTT. This sequence encodes CSVKGRTANTGELFF.

This clonotype was observed once. J is TRBJ2-6 and V is TRBV5-1; no firm D call. Trimming took off 3 bases at V and 0 bases at J, with 10 bases between the two ends. CDR3 length equals 16 residues. Looked up from germline, CDR1 is SGHRS and CDR2 is YFSETQ. CDR3 nucleotides: TGCGCCAGCAGCTCCGGTGCCAGCTCTGGGGCCAACGTCCTGACTTTC. Encoded protein: CASSSGASSGANVLTF.

V and J are TRBV5-6 and TRBJ2-5, with 7 bases fitting TRBD2. Per the germline V gene, CDR1 is SGHDT and CDR2 is YYEEEE. This CDR3 comprises 16 residues. V gave up 0 bases and J gave up 4 bases; unmatched junction bases: 9. The CDR3 protein is CASSLGLAGGRETQYF. The CDR3 region has the DNA TGTGCCAGCAGCTTGGGACTAGCTGGCGGCAGAGAGACCCAGTACTTC.

The rearrangement links TRBV20-1 to TRBJ2-1; possible D gene TRBD2, 5 bases. The germline gives CDR1 DFQATT, CDR2 SNEGSKA (reference sequence). The CDR3 totals 14 residues. The germline V and J ends were trimmed by 3 bases and 3 bases, with 12 bases remaining between them. CDR3 in amino acids: CSASKGRGYNEQFF. The DNA of the CDR3 is TGCAGTGCTAGTAAGGGTCGGGGCTACAATGAGCAGTTCTTC.

The chain employs TRBV20-1 and TRBJ1-1, with TRBD1 matching 10 bases. The CDR3 sequence is 13 residues long. CDR1 is DFQATT and CDR2 is SNEGSKA in the germline V gene (reference sequence). J was trimmed by 8 bases and V by 8 bases; bases with no gene match: 11. CDR3 DNA sequence: TGCAGTTACTCCGGGACAGGGGATTTCGAAGCTTTCTTT. Translating it yields CSYSGTGDFEAFF.